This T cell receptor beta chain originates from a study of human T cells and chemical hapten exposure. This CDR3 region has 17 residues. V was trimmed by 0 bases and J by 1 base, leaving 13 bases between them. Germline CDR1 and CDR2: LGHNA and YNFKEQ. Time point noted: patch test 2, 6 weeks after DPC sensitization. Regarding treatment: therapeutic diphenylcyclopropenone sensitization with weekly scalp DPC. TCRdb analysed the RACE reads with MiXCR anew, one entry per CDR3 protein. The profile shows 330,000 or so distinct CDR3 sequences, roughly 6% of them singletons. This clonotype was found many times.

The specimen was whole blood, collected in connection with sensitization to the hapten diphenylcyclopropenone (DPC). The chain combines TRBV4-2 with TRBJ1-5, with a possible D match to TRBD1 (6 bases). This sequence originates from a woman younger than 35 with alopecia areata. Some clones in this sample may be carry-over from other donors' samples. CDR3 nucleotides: TGTGCCAGCAGCCAAGAGGGGGGGGGCGCGAGCAATCAGCCCCAGCATTTT. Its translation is CASSQEGGGASNQPQHF.